This T cell receptor beta chain was observed in a study of naive and memory T cell subsets (dated by TCRdb to about 2017). At the level of the whole study: Sorted naive and memory T cell subsets from peripheral blood were analyzed in the study using a UMI-based, open-source pipeline for TCR alpha and beta sequencing. IgG serology results and the functional CMV T cell responses were in complete agreement. RNA was DNase-treated and reverse transcribed with TCR constant-region primers, mostly using SuperScript III.

Libraries were constructed by UMI-ligation and nested PCR. An equimolar mix of two oligonucleotides covering both TRBC1 and TRBC2 was used as the beta constant-region primer. The ligated cDNA went through four rounds of PCR with nested alpha and beta constant-region primers together with the SP2 primer. A single-stranded oligonucleotide carrying the SP2 primer and a 12-nucleotide UMI was ligated to the 3' end of the cDNA by T4 RNA ligase 1. The ligation reaction was kept at 16 degrees C for about 18-24 hours. To avoid over-amplification, PCR2 was usually performed as a SYBR Green qPCR and halted once a predetermined threshold was reached. Every purification after the first one was done using Agencourt AMPure XP magnetic beads. Library quantification was done by Qubit, followed by a TapeStation check on which the main peak was expected at around 650 bp. Sequencing of the pooled libraries was done on an Illumina MiSeq using v2 2x251 paired-end kits, which typically yielded roughly 1-2.1 million reads per sample. Each sample's library went into the pool at 4 to 5 nM, and about 4.5-8% PhiX was added to help with cluster recognition. Processing in the source paper ran as follows. Decombinator assigned V and J genes to Demultiplexor-processed FASTQ reads by tag matching, allowing a single base-pair mismatch. Collapsinator used UMIs to correct both sequencing errors and frequency errors arising from PCR heterogeneity. TCRs were translated and CDR3s were extracted from the conserved cysteine to the FGXG phenylalanine by CDR3Translator, with non-productive sequences being flagged. Gini, Shannon entropy and inverse Simpson indices were calculated on repertoires that had been subsampled to equal numbers of UMI-defined TCRs. Clonotype abundance distributions were fitted to a power law by maximum likelihood within the linear range. On one naive CD8 sample, the pipeline and MIGEC gave similar UMI counts, unique TCR numbers and clonal distributions. One analysis removed from the naive repertoire any naive TCRs that were also found in any memory subset from the same donor. The repertoires were searched for several thousand CMV-associated CDR3 sequences that had been compiled from VDJdb and a published dataset. TCRdb applied fastp at Q25 and MiXCR to the public reads, then kept only in-frame beta chains. Each CDR3 protein appears once, grouped with its most common genes and DNA. V and J calls and clone size were set by TCRdb, not the authors. In all, the sample holds 120,000 to 150,000 distinct CDR3 sequences, and about a fifth of those were seen once. Of the sample, about 0.57% falls within the top ten clones.

With respect to this clonotype: The target of this receptor is not known. No per-base quality is available; no much larger clone lies one base away.

General conclusions and limits of the study: Clonotypes were defined as single alpha or beta chain sequences, not paired alpha/beta receptors. In both CD4 and CD8 cells, going from naive through CM, EM and EMRA, the Gini index went up while Shannon and inverse Simpson diversity went down. The repertoire findings for the naive and memory subsets could not be validated against a ground truth because none was available. A few larger clonotypes were present in naive repertoires, particularly the CD8 repertoires, and these clonotypes were possibly memory cells re-expressing CD45RA. RNA-based TCR counts may be affected by expression changes linked to T cell activation and differentiation. TCR abundance followed a power law whose exponent differed between naive and memory subsets but was consistent across the three individuals. Following error correction, more than 90% of naive TCR sequences occurred only once, which made naive abundance distributions much steeper than those of memory subsets.

Separate amplification of TCR alpha and beta chain libraries was performed from the second PCR step onward. To determine each donor's CMV status, fresh PBMCs were stimulated overnight with CMV viral lysate, and IFNgamma production from CD4+ T cells was then assessed. Using Miltenyi beads, CD4 T cells were first positively selected, and CD8 T cells were then positively selected from the CD4-negative fraction. After staining for CD3, CD4, CD8, CD45RA, CD27 and a live/dead dye, cells were sorted on a BD Aria II into four subsets based on CD45RA and CD27. Three healthy volunteers provided blood, and the blood of each volunteer was split into CD4 and CD8 T cells and then into four differentiation subsets. Roughly 130 ml of peripheral blood was collected from each donor, and PBMC were isolated by Ficoll-Paque PLUS density-gradient centrifugation. After sorting, cells were lysed in RLT buffer, RNA was extracted using a Qiagen RNeasy kit, and the extracted RNA was stored at -80 degrees C.

There are 14 amino acids in the CDR3, from cysteine to phenylalanine inclusive. Just CDR3 DNA is preserved here, 42 bases in frame from base 1. V is shortened by 5 bases, J by 2 bases, and the region joining them spans 13 bases. The source of this sequence is a human donor in good health. The source material was naive CD8+ T cells from blood. Per the publication, the cell subset or site label means: naive T cells, CD45RA high CD27+. This sequence uses TRBV12-3 or TRBV12-4 and TRBJ2-7; the D gene cannot be resolved beyond TRBD1 or TRBD2, each matching 5 bases. The CDR3 reads CASSPRDGTYEQYF. In nucleotides, the sequence is TGTGCCAGCAGTCCCCGGGACGGCACCTACGAGCAGTACTTC.